In its sample, the clone carrying this TCR beta chain was seen a few times. Original data processing: Cell counts per sample came from amplifying reference gene primers. Assay: immunoSEQ multiplex PCR; the TCRdb copy retains only in-frame clones and omits some. V and J calls and clone size are those listed in that table; D and trimming were worked out from the DNA. The table lists about 150,000 clones, about 90% of them singletons. This record belongs to a study of blood T cell repertoires in COVID-19. Study background: Acute-phase and convalescent COVID-19 samples originated in the United States, Italy and Spain.

The sample consisted of PBMCs or T cells enriched from blood (not recorded which). This clonotype was obtained from a woman aged 45-65 years who had recovered from COVID-19.

The CDR3 bases are TGTGCCAGCAGTTACTCGGGACTAGCGGGAGAGGGGGAGCAGTACTTC. Protein sequence: CASSYSGLAGEGEQYF. The V and J genes are TRBV6-5 and TRBJ2-7; TRBD2 matches at 14 bases. Per germline, CDR1 MNHEY and CDR2 SVGAGI. This CDR3 has 16 amino acids. The V gene end was trimmed by 0 bases and the J gene end by 7 bases; junction bases not matched to a gene: 5.